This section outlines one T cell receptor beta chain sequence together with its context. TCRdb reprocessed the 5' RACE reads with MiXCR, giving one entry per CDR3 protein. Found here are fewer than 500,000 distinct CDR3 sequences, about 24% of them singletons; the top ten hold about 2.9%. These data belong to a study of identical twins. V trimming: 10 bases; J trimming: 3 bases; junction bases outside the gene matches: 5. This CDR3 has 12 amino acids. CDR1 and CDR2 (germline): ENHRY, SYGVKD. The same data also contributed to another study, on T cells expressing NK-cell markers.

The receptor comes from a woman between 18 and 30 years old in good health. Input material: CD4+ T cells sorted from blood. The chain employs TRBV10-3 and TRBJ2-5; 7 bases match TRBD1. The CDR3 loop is CANPDREETQYF. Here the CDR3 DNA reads TGTGCCAACCCCGACAGGGAAGAGACCCAGTACTTC.